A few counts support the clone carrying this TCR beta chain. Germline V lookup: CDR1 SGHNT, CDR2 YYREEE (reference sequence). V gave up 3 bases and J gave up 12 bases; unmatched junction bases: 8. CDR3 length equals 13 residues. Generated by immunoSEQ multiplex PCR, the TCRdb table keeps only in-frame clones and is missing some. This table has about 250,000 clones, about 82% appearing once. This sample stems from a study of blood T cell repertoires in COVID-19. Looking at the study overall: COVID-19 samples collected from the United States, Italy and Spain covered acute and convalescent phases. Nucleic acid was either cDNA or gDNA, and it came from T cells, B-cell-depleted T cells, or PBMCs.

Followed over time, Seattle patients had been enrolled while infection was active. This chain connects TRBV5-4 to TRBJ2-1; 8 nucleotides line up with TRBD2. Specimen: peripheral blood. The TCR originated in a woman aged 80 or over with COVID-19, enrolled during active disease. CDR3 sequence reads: CASSSYGAGVQFF. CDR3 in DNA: TGTGCCAGCAGCTCTTACGGAGCGGGGGTGCAGTTCTTC.